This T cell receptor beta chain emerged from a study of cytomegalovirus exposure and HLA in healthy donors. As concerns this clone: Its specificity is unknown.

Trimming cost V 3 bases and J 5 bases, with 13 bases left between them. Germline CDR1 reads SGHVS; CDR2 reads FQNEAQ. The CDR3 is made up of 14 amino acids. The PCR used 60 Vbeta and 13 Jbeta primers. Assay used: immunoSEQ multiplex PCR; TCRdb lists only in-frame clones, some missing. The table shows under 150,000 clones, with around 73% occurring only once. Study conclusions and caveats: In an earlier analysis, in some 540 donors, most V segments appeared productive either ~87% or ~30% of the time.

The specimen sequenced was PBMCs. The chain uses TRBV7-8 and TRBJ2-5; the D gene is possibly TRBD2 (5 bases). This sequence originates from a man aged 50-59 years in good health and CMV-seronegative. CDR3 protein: CASSLSRRSETQYF. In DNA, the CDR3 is TGTGCCAGCAGCTTGTCCAGGAGGTCCGAGACCCAGTACTTC.